These 2 T cell receptor beta chains came from one sample sequenced in a study of T-cell reconstitution after alpha-beta-depleted transplantation in children. Molecular barcoding with unique molecular identifiers was used for the TCRbeta library. TCRdb itself ran the PCR reads through MiXCR, one entry per CDR3 protein. Altogether some 300,000 distinct CDR3 sequences are present, about 9.5% being singletons, with the ten largest covering 7.5%. Sequenced material: PBMCs, taken before TCRalphabeta/CD19-depleted stem cell transplant. The receptors were gathered from a boy in the first two years of life with acute myeloid leukemia, due to receive a stem cell transplant.

The chain recombines TRBV12-5 with TRBJ2-3, with a tentative D call TRBD1 (6 bases). Trimming left V 3 bases short and J 3 bases short, with 19 bases between. The CDR3 length is 17 residues. Germline CDR1 LGHNT, CDR2 FRNRAP. CDR3 sequence: CASGFDPGTPGTDTQYF. For the CDR3, the DNA is TGTGCTAGTGGTTTTGACCCCGGGACACCGGGGACAGATACGCAGTATTTT.

The V gene is TRBV28, the J gene TRBJ2-7; 7 nucleotides match TRBD2. The CDR3 is made up of 16 amino acids. The germline V gene has CDR1 MDHEN and CDR2 SYDVKM. J gave up 1 base and V 3 bases, and 9 bases lay outside the gene matches. The CDR3 here is CASSLGAGRDSYEQYF. CDR3 in DNA: TGTGCCAGCAGTTTGGGAGCGGGGCGAGATTCCTACGAGCAGTACTTC.